Listed here are 3 T cell receptor beta chains from one sample, sequenced in a study of CD8+CD57+ T cells in acquired aplastic anemia. The use of genomic DNA as template underpinned the TCR beta VDJ and CDR3 profiling. MiXCR, run by TCRdb on the reads, gives a single entry per CDR3 protein. The data show about 400,000 distinct CDR3 sequences, roughly 68% seen once. The sequenced material came from sorted CD4+, CD8+, or CD8+CD57+ T cells (not recorded which) from PBMCs. The receptors were gathered from a human donor in good health, serving as a control.

Ten or more counts support this clonotype. The chain carries TRBV7-2 and TRBJ1-1; TRBD1 matches at 10 bases. The CDR3 is made up of 14 amino acids. Losses at the gene ends were 5 bases for V and 7 bases for J; bases not matched to a gene: 7. The germline V gene encodes CDR1 SGHTA and CDR2 FQGNSA. In DNA form, the CDR3 reads TGTGCCAGCAGCCCGACAGGGGGCGCGAGTGAAGCTTTCTTT. Encoded protein: CASSPTGGASEAFF.

This clonotype was seen only a few times. The chain carries TRBV5-1 and TRBJ2-3, with D uncertain. The CDR3 is 10 amino acids. Trimming left V 0 bases short and J 7 bases short, with 0 bases between. The germline CDR1 and CDR2 sequences are SGHRS and YFSETQ. The CDR3 nucleotides read TGCGCCAGCAGCTTGGATACGCAGTATTTT. Its translation is CASSLDTQYF.

This chain connects TRBV12-3 or TRBV12-4 to TRBJ2-1; D could derive from TRBD1 or TRBD2 (5 bases each). V was clipped by 9 bases and J by 4 bases, with 16 bases between them. The CDR3 extends over 14 amino acids. DNA of the CDR3: TGTGCCAGGGGGACGGCTGGAGGATACAATGAGCAGTTCTTC. The encoded protein is CARGTAGGYNEQFF.